The 25 T cell receptor beta chains in this list originate from one sample, sequenced in a study of beta chain features in type 1 diabetes. What these receptors recognize is not known. Expressed TCRB transcripts were sequenced, since all the RNA that had been isolated was reverse transcribed. Here immunoSEQ multiplex PCR was the method, and the copy in TCRdb shows in-frame clones only, minus some. The sample holds around 690,000 clones; around 11% are singletons and the top ten take over 0.1%. Study conclusions and caveats: There was a moderate but significant shortening of TCRB CDR3s in all four CD4+ subsets of Type 1 diabetes patients.

Sequencing input: naive CD4+ T cells from blood. These receptors all come from a man aged 30 to 39 with type 1 diabetes.

This chain connects TRBV6-5 to TRBJ1-4; 7 nucleotides agree with TRBD1. J lost 3 bases, V lost 6 bases, and 4 bases had no gene match. Germline V gene sequence: CDR1 MNHEY, CDR2 SVGAGI. This CDR3 is built from 14 residues. Written as DNA, the CDR3 is TGTGCCAGCAGGTTTGGGACAGCTAATGAAAAACTGTTTTTT. Amino acids: CASRFGTANEKLFF.

This clone showed up just a few times. The chain recombines TRBV4-3 with TRBJ1-5, with D perhaps matching TRBD1 (5 bases). CDR1 is LGHNA, CDR2 YSLEER, per germline. Trimming removed 0 bases from V and 7 bases from J, with 10 bases in between. The CDR3 totals 14 residues. CDR3 sequence: CASSQERGRQPQHF. CDR3 in DNA: TGCGCCAGCAGCCAAGAGAGGGGACGCCAGCCCCAGCATTTT.

In this sample, this clone turned up a few times. V gene TRBV7-3 combines with J gene TRBJ2-7; 9 bases align to TRBD1. The germline V gene encodes CDR1 SGHTA and CDR2 FQGTGA. There are 15 residues in the CDR3. Unmatched junction bases numbered 6, after V lost 2 bases and J lost 4 bases. The chain's CDR3 is CASSLPGTGMYEQYF. CDR3 coding DNA: TGTGCCAGCAGCTTACCCGGGACAGGGATGTACGAGCAGTACTTC.

This clone appeared a few times. Different DNA sequences within this sample yield the same CDR3. V gene TRBV6-1 combines with J gene TRBJ1-2, with D unclear. The CDR3 sequence is 10 residues long. Germline V gene lookup returns CDR1 MNHNS and CDR2 SASEGT. V gave up 2 bases and J gave up 5 bases, with 0 bases separating them. The CDR3 region has the DNA TGTGCCAGCAGTGAATATGGCTACACCTTC. It translates to CASSEYGYTF.

This rearrangement joins TRBV29-1 to TRBJ1-1; 10 bases map to TRBD1. The V gene's germline CDR1 is SQVTM and CDR2 ANQGSEA. The CDR3 length is 14 residues. J gave up 3 bases and V 7 bases, and 8 bases lay outside the gene matches. The CDR3 DNA is TGCAGCGCTCACCGGGACAGGGGATACACTGAAGCTTTCTTT. Amino acid sequence: CSAHRDRGYTEAFF.

This chain connects TRBV11-2 to TRBJ2-1, with 11 nucleotides matching TRBD2. This CDR3 region has 14 residues. Per germline, CDR1 SGHAT and CDR2 FQNNGV. With V trimmed by 4 bases and J by 9 bases, 5 bases remained unmatched. CDR3 protein: CASSSGTSGSEQFF. In DNA, the CDR3 is TGTGCCAGCAGCTCCGGGACTAGCGGTTCTGAGCAGTTCTTC.

The chain carries TRBV6-1 and TRBJ2-7; D unresolved. Germline V CDR1 and CDR2: MNHNS, SASEGT. The CDR3 contains 12 residues. Trimming removed 7 bases from V and 0 bases from J, with 7 bases in between. The CDR3 here is CASTQVSYEQYF. CDR3 DNA: TGTGCCAGCACGCAGGTCTCCTACGAGCAGTACTTC.

This clone was counted only a few times. The chain is built from TRBV4-3 and TRBJ1-2, with TRBD1 matching 9 bases. This CDR3 region has 14 residues. Germline CDR1 LGHNA, CDR2 YSLEER. The junction had 7 bases not matched to a gene; V was cut back by 6 bases and J by 5 bases. For the CDR3, the DNA is TGCGCCAGCAGTCAACCAGGGACAGGGTATGGCTACACCTTC. Protein: CASSQPGTGYGYTF.

In its sample, this clone was seen a few times. This chain uses TRBV19 with TRBJ2-1, with D perhaps TRBD1 (6 bases). The CDR3 has 17 residues. Deletions cut 0 bases from V and 5 bases from J, with 17 bases between. Germline V gives CDR1 LNHDA, CDR2 SQIVND (reference sequence). CDR3 coding DNA: TGTGCCAGTAGTATAGACCGGATCAGGGGCGCCCACAATGAGCAGTTCTTC. Encoded protein: CASSIDRIRGAHNEQFF.

This clone was detected a few times. The rearrangement joins TRBV28 to TRBJ2-7; possibly TRBD1 for D (5 bases). The ends were cut back, 7 bases at V and 3 bases at J, with 13 bases in the middle. This CDR3 region has 13 residues. From germline, CDR1 is MDHEN and CDR2 SYDVKM. The CDR3 here is CASNPGSGYEQYF. CDR3 in DNA: TGTGCCAGCAACCCAGGGTCGGGCTACGAGCAGTACTTC.

A few counts support this clone. This chain links TRBV7-3 with TRBJ2-2; 8 bases align to TRBD1. The trim removed 6 bases at V and 6 bases at J, leaving 9 bases unmatched. The germline V gene has CDR1 SGHTA and CDR2 FQGTGA. The CDR3 sequence is 15 residues long. CDR3 sequence (DNA): TGTGCCAGCAGTCGCGGACAGGGATCCCCCGGGGAGCTGTTTTTT. Translating gives CASSRGQGSPGELFF.

The J gene is TRBJ1-2, the V gene TRBV6-6; perhaps TRBD1 as D (6 bases). The CDR3 totals 15 residues. The germline gives CDR1 MNHNY, CDR2 SVGAGI (reference sequence). Trimming stripped 4 bases from V and 3 bases from J, with 15 bases between. The CDR3 DNA reads as TGTGCCAGCAGTTCTCAGGAACAGGGAGACTATGGCTACACCTTC. Translation gives CASSSQEQGDYGYTF.

This clone was counted a few times. The chain couples TRBV30 to TRBJ1-2; a weak D match, TRBD1 (6 bases). CDR1 is GTSNPN, CDR2 SVGIG, per germline (reference sequence). The CDR3 runs 13 residues. Between the trimmed V and J ends, which lost 3 bases and 8 bases, there was a span of 16 bases. CDR3 coding DNA: TGTGCCTGGAGGCAGGGACAAGGTAGAGGCTACACCTTC. As protein: CAWRQGQGRGYTF. Full variable domain (missing parts from reference TRBV30 and TRBJ1-2): SQTIHQWPATLVQPVGSPLSLECTVEGTSNPNLYWYRQAAGRGLQLLFYSVGIGQISSEVPQNLSASRPQDRQFILSSKKLLLSDSGFYLCAWRQGQGRGYTFGSGTRLTVV.

This clone has only a few counts. CDR3 region: CASSLARQLWNEQFF. CDR3 nucleotides: TGTGCCAGCAGCTTAGCCCGCCAGCTGTGGAATGAGCAGTTCTTC. This chain links TRBV7-2 with TRBJ2-1; D gene unclear. V dropped 0 bases and J dropped 7 bases, with 13 bases sitting between them. The CDR3 sequence is 15 residues long. The germline V gene has CDR1 SGHTA and CDR2 FQGNSA.

The rearrangement uses TRBV7-9 and TRBJ1-6, with 7 bases aligning to TRBD1. After removal of 5 bases from V and 6 bases from J, the junction contained 7 bases not matched to a gene. Germline CDR1 and CDR2: SEHNR and FQNEAQ (reference sequence). The CDR3 extends over 15 amino acids. CDR3 amino acids: CASSRQTGSNSPLHF. In DNA, the CDR3 is TGTGCCAGCAGCCGCCAGACAGGGAGTAATTCACCCCTCCACTTT.

This clone was observed a handful of times. The chain carries TRBV5-6 and TRBJ1-2; no clear D. The CDR3 totals 11 residues. Germline V gene data show CDR1 as SGHDT and CDR2 as YYEEEE. Trimming cost V 1 base and J 8 bases, with 6 bases left between them. CDR3 amino acids: CASSLRVGYTF. The CDR3 DNA is TGTGCCAGCAGCTTGAGGGTAGGCTACACCTTC.

This clone has only a few counts. This chain joins TRBV4-3 and TRBJ2-7; 12 bases are a match to TRBD1. The trim removed 2 bases at V and 6 bases at J, leaving 11 bases unmatched. The germline gives CDR1 LGHNA, CDR2 YSLEER. CDR3 length equals 17 residues. CDR3 DNA sequence: TGCGCCAGCAGCCAATATATTCCGGGACAGGGGGCGCTCGAGCAGTACTTC. It is translated as CASSQYIPGQGALEQYF.

The chain recombines TRBV7-2 with TRBJ1-5, with unresolved D. Germline V gene lookup returns CDR1 SGHTA and CDR2 FQGNSA. Between the trimmed V and J ends, which lost 5 bases and 9 bases, there was a span of 17 bases. This CDR3 region has 14 residues. The CDR3 spells CASSPLVAVRPQHF. The CDR3 DNA sequence: TGTGCCAGCAGCCCCTTAGTGGCCGTGAGGCCCCAGCATTTT.

The chain carries TRBV10-3 and TRBJ2-7, with D perhaps TRBD1 or TRBD2 (5 bases each). The CDR3 covers 17 residues. The germline V and J ends were trimmed by 4 bases and 3 bases, with 22 bases remaining between them. Germline loops: CDR1 ENHRY, CDR2 SYGVKD. The CDR3 DNA reads TGTGCCATCAGTGTGAAGGGGCCCCGGGGTGGGGTCTACGAGCAGTACTTC. Translated: CAISVKGPRGGVYEQYF.

The gene calls are TRBV28 and TRBJ2-7, with D tentatively TRBD1 or TRBD2 (6 bases each). This CDR3 is built from 15 residues. V lost 2 bases to trimming and J lost 4 bases, with 15 bases between them. Germline V gene lookup returns CDR1 MDHEN and CDR2 SYDVKM. The CDR3 DNA follows: TGTGCCAGCAGTTTAGTCGGGGGCCCAATATACGAGCAGTACTTC. The encoded protein is CASSLVGGPIYEQYF.

The genes are TRBV9 and TRBJ2-7; 12 bases are a match to TRBD2. V lost 3 bases to trimming and J lost 2 bases; unmatched junction nucleotides: 3. The CDR3 covers 15 residues. Germline CDR1 and CDR2: SGDLS and YYNGEE. CDR3 bases: TGTGCCAGCAGCGAACTAGCGGGGGGCCCCTACGAGCAGTACTTC. Amino acid sequence: CASSELAGGPYEQYF. Combining the CDR3 with reference TRBV9 and TRBJ2-7 gives the whole variable domain DSGVTQTPKHLITATGQRVTLRCSPRSGDLSVYWYQQSLDQGLQFLIQYYNGEERAKGNILERFSAQQFPDLHSELNLSSLELGDSALYFCASSELAGGPYEQYFGPGTRLTVT.

A few counts support this clone. The chain has TRBV7-3 and TRBJ1-5, with D unclear. The CDR3 contains 11 residues. Germline loops: CDR1 SGHTA, CDR2 FQGTGA. The CDR3 DNA sequence: TGTTCACCTCTCCCCCATCAGCCCCAGCATTTT. Protein product: CSPLPHQPQHF.

This chain links TRBV7-3 with TRBJ2-1, with a tentative D call TRBD1 (5 bases). The germline gives CDR1 SGHTA, CDR2 FQGTGA. Trimming took 0 bases from V and 2 from J, leaving 8 bases between them. The CDR3 length is 15 residues. The CDR3 reads CASSLTGQPYNEQFF. CDR3 in DNA: TGTGCCAGCAGCTTAACGGGGCAGCCCTACAATGAGCAGTTCTTC.

This clone was seen more than once but under ten times. The rearrangement joins TRBV4-2 to TRBJ2-5; no reliable D call. This CDR3 spans 15 amino acids. V gave up 0 bases and J gave up 4 bases, with 12 bases separating them. Germline V CDR1 and CDR2: LGHNA, YNFKEQ. The DNA of the CDR3 is TGTGCCAGCAGCCAAGATTTAGGGCACGTAGAGACCCAGTACTTC. Translated, it gives CASSQDLGHVETQYF.

This clone occurred a few times. V and J are TRBV4-2 and TRBJ2-2, with a possible D match to TRBD1 (5 bases). The germline V and J ends were trimmed by 1 base and 0 bases, with 15 bases remaining between them. The germline V gene encodes CDR1 LGHNA and CDR2 YNFKEQ. The length of the CDR3 is 18 residues. The CDR3 spells CASSQVPVGRANTGELFF. The CDR3 region has the DNA TGTGCCAGCAGCCAAGTGCCCGTGGGCAGGGCGAACACCGGGGAGCTGTTTTTT.